These 27 T cell receptor beta chains came from one sample sequenced in a study of T cells in localized non-small cell lung cancer. Sequencing was performed with immunoSEQ multiplex PCR; in TCRdb, only in-frame clones are kept and a portion is missing. The sample lists about 6,800 clones; around 40% were seen once. Sample: lung tumor tissue, taken before any cancer treatment. The receptor source for this set is a man aged 35 to 70 with stage III lung adenocarcinoma.

This clone counts as medium-sized. The V call is TRBV9, the J call TRBJ2-5, with D possibly TRBD2 on 5 matching bases. Germline values: CDR1 SGDLS, CDR2 YYNGEE. V lost 0 bases and J lost 2, with 14 bases in between. The CDR3 is made up of 16 amino acids. Written as DNA, the CDR3 is TGTGCCAGCAGCGTAGCTGAGGACTGGCCGCAAGAGACCCAGTACTTC. Translating it yields CASSVAEDWPQETQYF.

J is TRBJ1-1 and V is TRBV18, with TRBD1 matching over 7 bases. Germline CDR1 and CDR2: KGHSH and LQKENI. J was trimmed by 4 bases and V by 6 bases; bases with no gene match: 8. The CDR3 has 14 amino acids. The CDR3, as DNA: TGTGCCAGCTCGGAGACAGGGACGGGCACTGAAGCTTTCTTT. Its protein product is CASSETGTGTEAFF.

The chain has TRBV11-3 and TRBJ2-1; the D call may be TRBD1 or TRBD2 (6 bases each). V lost 2 bases and J 9 bases, leaving 14 bases between the germline ends. The CDR3 loop spans 14 amino acids. The germline gives CDR1 SGHNT, CDR2 YENEEA. The CDR3 nucleotides are TGTGCCAGCAGCTTACAAGGGGGGCTCGGTGAGCAGTTCTTC. This codes for CASSLQGGLGEQFF.

This sequence joins TRBV19 and TRBJ2-6, with 8 bases aligning to TRBD1. This CDR3 has 19 residues. V shed 7 bases, J shed 0 bases, and the junction held 14 bases outside the gene matches. The germline CDR1 and CDR2 sequences are LNHDA and SQIVND (reference sequence). This chain's CDR3 is CASNPKPGTGHSGANVLTF. CDR3 in DNA: TGTGCCAGTAATCCAAAGCCCGGGACAGGCCACTCTGGGGCCAACGTCCTGACTTTC.

This clone is termed medium-sized. The CDR3 loop is CASSQGRSGAYNEQFF. CDR3 DNA sequence: TGCGCCAGCAGCCAAGGTCGGTCGGGCGCCTACAATGAGCAGTTCTTC. The J gene is TRBJ2-1, the V gene TRBV4-1; D is undetermined. The germline V and J ends were trimmed by 1 base and 2 bases, with 12 bases remaining between them. Germline CDR1 and CDR2: MGHRA and YSYEKL. The CDR3 length is 16 residues.

V is TRBV30 and J is TRBJ2-5; 10 nucleotides agree with TRBD1. V shed 6 bases and J 3 bases; nucleotides not matched to a gene: 4. CDR1 is GTSNPN, CDR2 SVGIG, per germline (reference sequence). CDR3 length equals 13 residues. CDR3 nucleotides: TGTGCCTGTGACAGGGGGCTCGAAGAGACCCAGTACTTC. Translated, it gives CACDRGLEETQYF.

About this clone itself: A junction boundary mismatches the germline segment, possibly from a read error. The V call is TRBV28, the J call TRBJ1-2; TRBD1 is a possible D gene (6 bases). Germline CDR1 reads MDHEN; CDR2 reads SYDVKM. The CDR3 totals 13 residues. The CDR3 loop is CASSLGGAGGYTF. The CDR3 DNA reads as TGTGCCAGCAGTTTAGGGGGCGCGGGTGGCTACACTTTC.

This clone has more than one count but fewer than ten. The V and J genes are TRBV11-3 and TRBJ2-4; 7 nucleotides line up with TRBD2. CDR3 length: 14 residues. The germline V gene has CDR1 SGHNT and CDR2 YENEEA. Unmatched junction bases numbered 4, after V lost 3 bases and J lost 5 bases. As DNA, the CDR3 is TGTGCCAGCAGCTTGGGAGGGAGCCAAAACATTCAGTACTTC. It specifies CASSLGGSQNIQYF.

The gene calls are TRBV30 and TRBJ2-3, with D tentatively TRBD1 (5 bases). The germline V gene has CDR1 GTSNPN and CDR2 SVGIG (reference sequence). The germline V and J ends were trimmed by 5 bases and 0 bases, with 12 bases remaining between them. The CDR3 extends over 14 amino acids. DNA of the CDR3: TGTGCCTGGGTCAGGGCTCTAAGCACAGATACGCAGTATTTT. It translates to CAWVRALSTDTQYF.

This clone was observed a handful of times. At one end, the junction sequence differs from germline, possibly due to a read error. This sequence joins TRBV11-3 and TRBJ2-3; D is undetermined. Per the germline V gene, CDR1 is SGHNT and CDR2 is YENEEA. This CDR3 has 14 amino acids. CDR3 loop: CASSLDYGTDTQYF. As DNA, the CDR3 is TGTGCCAGCAGCCTAGATTACGGCACAGATACGCAGTATTTT.

This clone was picked up one time. This sequence joins TRBV30 and TRBJ1-5, with D hard to call. CDR1 is GTSNPN, CDR2 SVGIG, per germline (reference sequence). The V gene lost 3 bases and the J gene lost 2 bases, with 26 bases spanning the gap. CDR3 length: 19 amino acids. CDR3 residues: CAWRRSHRPELCGNQPQHF. CDR3 in DNA: TGTGCCTGGAGAAGGTCGCATCGCCCGGAGTTATGTGGCAATCAGCCCCAGCATTTT.

The rearrangement joins TRBV5-1 to TRBJ2-7, with TRBD1 identical over 8 bases. V dropped 3 bases and J dropped 6; count of bases not matched to a gene: 11. The germline V gene has CDR1 SGHRS and CDR2 YFSETQ. The length of the CDR3 is 15 residues. The CDR3 region has the DNA TGCGCCAGCAGCTCCGGACAGGGTTTAATCTCCGAGCAGTACTTC. It is translated as CASSSGQGLISEQYF.

This clone was detected a few times. The chain links TRBV11-3 to TRBJ2-1; perhaps TRBD2 as D (6 bases). Trimming removed 0 bases from V and 5 bases from J, with 17 bases in between. The CDR3 has 17 amino acids. Germline values: CDR1 SGHNT, CDR2 YENEEA. CDR3 coding DNA: TGTGCCAGCAGCTTAGAATCTCCCGGGAGTTCCCACAATGAGCAGTTCTTC. This codes for CASSLESPGSSHNEQFF.

The gene calls are TRBV18 and TRBJ2-5; D is unclear. Trimming shortened V by 6 bases and J by 1 base, and 9 bases separated the two germline ends. The CDR3 is 13 amino acids. The germline gives CDR1 KGHSH, CDR2 LQKENI. The CDR3 sequence is CASSPPSQETQYF. In nucleotides, the CDR3 is TGTGCCAGCTCTCCGCCCAGCCAAGAGACCCAGTACTTC.

V is TRBV19 and J is TRBJ1-1; tentatively, D is TRBD1 (6 bases). This CDR3 comprises 16 residues. The V gene's germline CDR1 is LNHDA and CDR2 SQIVND (reference sequence). V lost 7 bases and J 0 bases, leaving 18 bases between the germline ends. CDR3 coding DNA: TGTGCCAGTAATTCCGGGGGGGGACAAGTGAACACTGAAGCTTTCTTT. It specifies CASNSGGGQVNTEAFF.

V and J are TRBV6-8 and TRBJ2-1, with TRBD2 matching over 7 bases. CDR1 MNHGY and CDR2 SAAAGT come from the germline V gene. Trimming at V came to 11 bases and at J to 4 bases, leaving 5 bases not matched to a gene. The CDR3 totals 12 residues. The CDR3 here is CASQGGYNEQFF. The DNA of the CDR3 is TGTGCCTCCCAGGGAGGGTACAATGAGCAGTTCTTC.

The V call is TRBV29-1, the J call TRBJ2-1; 10 nucleotides match TRBD2. The CDR3 runs 15 residues. With V trimmed by 3 bases and J by 7 bases, 9 bases remained unmatched. In germline, CDR1 is SQVTM, CDR2 ANQGSEA. Here the CDR3 DNA reads TGCAGCGTTGAGGGGAGCGGGGGGGCCCAGAATGAGCAGTTCTTC. It yields the protein CSVEGSGGAQNEQFF.

The V call is TRBV30, the J call TRBJ1-4; D gene ambiguous. CDR3 length equals 12 residues. Trimming took off 0 bases at V and 7 bases at J, with 6 bases between the two ends. Germline CDR1 and CDR2: GTSNPN and SVGIG (reference sequence). DNA for the CDR3: TGTGCCTGGAGTGTGATCCCTGAAAAACTGTTTTTT. Translation gives CAWSVIPEKLFF.

The sample holds a few counts of this clone. V usage is TRBV6-8 and J usage is TRBJ2-7; the D call may be TRBD1 or TRBD2 (5 bases each). Germline V gene sequence: CDR1 MNHGY, CDR2 SAAAGT. This CDR3 spans 12 amino acids. With 10 bases removed from V and 2 bases from J, the gap between germline ends came to 12 bases. The CDR3 DNA is TGTGCCATACGGGACGCAGCCTACGAGCAGTACTTC. Residues: CAIRDAAYEQYF.

As to this clone: Residues arising from an ambiguous or unread base are written as X. J is TRBJ1-1 and V is TRBV18, with 8 bases matching TRBD1. CDR1 is KGHSH and CDR2 is LQKENI in the germline V gene. J was trimmed by 1 base and V by 4 bases; bases with no gene match: 2. The CDR3 is 14 residues long. The CDR3 DNA reads as TGTGCCAGCTCACAGGACAGGGKGAACACTGAAGCTTTCTTT. It yields the protein CASSQDRXNTEAFF.

This clone appeared a few times. The rearrangement joins TRBV2 to TRBJ2-6; 7 positions match TRBD2. The germline V gene encodes CDR1 SNHLY and CDR2 FYNNEI. This CDR3 has 17 residues. V lost 6 bases, J lost 2 bases, and 10 bases stayed unmatched. The chain's CDR3 is CASSVVAGVPGANVLTF. The CDR3 DNA reads TGTGCCAGCAGCGTAGTGGCGGGAGTCCCTGGGGCCAACGTCCTGACTTTC.

The CDR3 sequence: CASSGPTSGETQYF. CDR3 DNA sequence: TGTGCCAGCAGTGGTCCGACTAGCGGAGAGACCCAGTACTTC. The V and J genes are TRBV9 and TRBJ2-5; the match to TRBD2 covers 9 bases. The junction had 6 bases not matched to a gene; V was cut back by 5 bases and J by 4 bases. Germline CDR1 and CDR2: SGDLS and YYNGEE. The CDR3 totals 14 residues.

This clone has just a few counts. The chain is built from TRBV11-3 and TRBJ2-5, with 12 bases lining up with TRBD1. CDR3 length: 15 residues. Germline CDR1 is SGHNT and CDR2 is YENEEA. V trimming: 4 bases; J trimming: 5 bases; junction bases outside the gene matches: 5. CDR3 DNA: TGTGCCAGCAGCTCGGGACAGGGGGCATGGGAGACCCAGTACTTC. Amino acids: CASSSGQGAWETQYF.

This chain uses TRBV30 with TRBJ1-2; D might be TRBD1 (5 bases). Germline CDR1 GTSNPN, CDR2 SVGIG (reference sequence). The CDR3 runs 12 residues. Trimming shortened V by 7 bases and J by 4 bases, and 13 bases separated the two germline ends. CDR3: CASLGGGYGYTF. Written as DNA, the CDR3 is TGTGCCTCCCTCGGGGGTGGCTATGGCTACACCTTC.

The chain uses TRBV5-1 and TRBJ2-2; TRBD2 aligns across 8 bases. The CDR3 sequence is 16 residues long. Germline V gene lookup returns CDR1 SGHRS and CDR2 YFSETQ. V lost 4 bases and J lost 1; bases outside the gene matches: 6. CDR3 nucleotide sequence: TGCGCCAGCAGCCTGGAGGGGACTAGGAACACCGGGGAGCTGTTTTTT. Translated, it gives CASSLEGTRNTGELFF.

The chain recombines TRBV28 with TRBJ2-2, with 7 bases fitting TRBD1. This CDR3 has 20 residues. J lost 0 bases, V lost 3 bases, and 16 bases had no gene match. The V gene's germline CDR1 is MDHEN and CDR2 SYDVKM. The CDR3 is CASSLPDRVYQITNTGELFF. CDR3 nucleotides: TGTGCCAGCAGTTTGCCTGACAGGGTGTATCAAATTACGAACACCGGGGAGCTGTTTTTT.

The V and J genes are TRBV30 and TRBJ2-7, with 7 bases aligning to TRBD1. V shed 1 base and J 3 bases; nucleotides not matched to a gene: 0. This CDR3 has 12 residues. Germline lookup yields CDR1 GTSNPN and CDR2 SVGIG (reference sequence). CDR3 amino acids: CAWSGQGYEQYF. The DNA for the CDR3 is TGTGCCTGGAGTGGACAGGGCTACGAGCAGTACTTC.